The 31 T cell receptor beta chains listed next were all sequenced from one sample in a study of cytomegalovirus exposure and HLA in healthy donors. 13 Jbeta primers and 60 Vbeta primers were used for the PCR. TCRdb keeps only in-frame clones here, not all; method: immunoSEQ multiplex PCR. The table shows roughly 70,000 clones, with around 78% occurring only once. The sample taken for sequencing was PBMCs. Every receptor here comes from a man over 45 in good health and CMV-seronegative.

This clone was seen just once. V gene TRBV18 combines with J gene TRBJ2-2, with 7 bases fitting TRBD1. The CDR3 consists of 15 residues. With V trimmed by 2 bases and J by 4 bases, 4 bases remained unmatched. The germline CDR1 and CDR2 sequences are KGHSH and LQKENI. The CDR3 coding sequence is TGTGCCAGCTCACCATGGGCAGGGGGCACCGGGGAGCTGTTTTTT. Translation: CASSPWAGGTGELFF.

J is TRBJ2-3 and V is TRBV2, with 15 bases fitting TRBD2. The ends lost 4 bases at V and 4 bases at J; junction bases unmatched: 3. CDR1 is SNHLY, CDR2 FYNNEI, per germline. The CDR3 consists of 16 residues. The CDR3 protein is CASSARTSGRADTQYF. Here the CDR3 DNA reads TGTGCCAGCAGTGCTAGGACTAGCGGGAGGGCAGATACGCAGTATTTT.

The gene calls are TRBV18 and TRBJ2-5, with D unclear. Germline lookup yields CDR1 KGHSH and CDR2 LQKENI. Trimming took off 5 bases at V and 2 bases at J, with 6 bases between the two ends. The CDR3 covers 12 residues. CDR3 amino acids: CASSTTQETQYF. CDR3 DNA: TGTGCCAGCTCAACGACACAAGAGACCCAGTACTTC.

V and J are TRBV18 and TRBJ1-2, with 7 bases matching TRBD1. CDR1 is KGHSH, CDR2 LQKENI, per germline. Trimming removed 1 base from V and 4 bases from J; junction bases left unmatched: 9. The CDR3 spans 16 residues. CDR3 loop: CASSPLNRGGAYGYTF. DNA for the CDR3: TGTGCCAGCTCACCACTGAACAGGGGCGGAGCCTATGGCTACACCTTC.

This clone was seen more than once but under ten times. The J gene is TRBJ2-7, the V gene TRBV27; 9 positions match TRBD2. The V segment lost 3 bases and the J segment 6 bases; nucleotides outside the gene matches: 9. The CDR3 sequence is 15 residues long. CDR1 MNHEY and CDR2 SMNVEV come from the germline V gene (reference sequence). The CDR3: CASSFQREVPSEQYF. Here the CDR3 DNA reads TGTGCCAGCAGTTTTCAGCGGGAGGTCCCCAGCGAGCAGTACTTC.

The rearrangement uses TRBV30 and TRBJ2-7, with 8 positions matching TRBD1. Germline lookup yields CDR1 GTSNPN and CDR2 SVGIG (reference sequence). The V and J ends lost 4 bases and 3 bases, in that order; junction bases with no gene match: 5. CDR3 length: 13 amino acids. The CDR3 DNA reads TGTGCCTGGAACCGGGACAGGCTCTACGAGCAGTACTTC. This gives the protein CAWNRDRLYEQYF.

V and J are TRBV6-5 and TRBJ1-2, with D perhaps TRBD1 (5 bases). The CDR3 has 15 amino acids. V was pared by 4 bases and J by 8 bases, with 20 bases between. CDR1 and CDR2 from the germline V gene are MNHEY and SVGAGI. As DNA, the CDR3 is TGTGCCAGCAGTTCCTCTTCGGGGGTCCCCTCCGGCTACACCTTC. It is translated as CASSSSSGVPSGYTF.

The chain employs TRBV5-6 and TRBJ2-2; possibly TRBD2 for D (6 bases). The V gene lost 6 bases and the J gene lost 0 bases, with 15 bases spanning the gap. CDR1 SGHDT and CDR2 YYEEEE come from the germline V gene. CDR3 length: 16 amino acids. CDR3 coding DNA: TGTGCCAGCATCAGAATGGGAGGAGCGAACACCGGGGAGCTGTTTTTT. Its protein is CASIRMGGANTGELFF.

The V call is TRBV6-1, the J call TRBJ1-1; a weak D match, TRBD1 (6 bases). The CDR3 extends over 15 amino acids. Germline V gives CDR1 MNHNS, CDR2 SASEGT. Trimming took off 1 base at V and 0 bases at J, with 9 bases between the two ends. The chain's CDR3 is CASSEGGRMNTEAFF. The CDR3 DNA follows: TGTGCCAGCAGTGAAGGGGGGCGGATGAACACTGAAGCTTTCTTT.

The V gene is TRBV18, the J gene TRBJ1-1; 8 bases map to TRBD1. The CDR3 is 15 residues long. Germline CDR1 is KGHSH and CDR2 is LQKENI. With 3 bases clipped from V and 1 base from J, the junction kept 4 bases outside the gene matches. The DNA of the CDR3 is TGTGCCAGCTCACCCCAGACAGGGGCGAACACTGAAGCTTTCTTT. Its protein is CASSPQTGANTEAFF.

This chain connects TRBV9 to TRBJ2-3; D unresolved. The V end lost 0 bases, the J end lost 0 bases, and 5 bases lay between the germline ends. Germline CDR1 SGDLS, CDR2 YYNGEE. The CDR3 length is 14 residues. The CDR3 nucleotides are TGTGCCAGCAGCGTAGCAGTTAGCACAGATACGCAGTATTTT. Translating gives CASSVAVSTDTQYF.

This clone was counted a single time. The J gene is TRBJ1-5, the V gene TRBV10-1; unclear D gene. V lost 0 bases to trimming and J lost 7 bases, with 7 bases between them. The CDR3 covers 13 residues. Germline loops: CDR1 WNHNN, CDR2 SYGVQD (reference sequence). The CDR3 spells CASSESREQPQHF. In DNA, the CDR3 is TGCGCCAGCAGTGAGTCGAGGGAACAGCCCCAGCATTTT.

The rearrangement joins TRBV18 to TRBJ2-1; TRBD1 aligns across 7 bases. CDR3 length: 15 amino acids. Germline CDR1 KGHSH, CDR2 LQKENI. Trimming cost V 2 bases and J 3 bases; bases outside gene matches: 4. The CDR3 region is CASSPRPGGYNEQFF. CDR3 coding DNA: TGTGCCAGCTCACCAAGGCCAGGGGGCTACAATGAGCAGTTCTTC.

The chain employs TRBV13 and TRBJ1-2; D not resolved. The CDR3 totals 13 residues. Germline assignment: CDR1 PRHDT and CDR2 FYEKMQ (reference sequence). Trimming removed 7 bases from V and 4 bases from J, with 13 bases in between. The CDR3 nucleotides are TGTGCCAGCACCGAGGCGGAATTCTATGGCTACACCTTC. Translation: CASTEAEFYGYTF.

A single count supports this clone. This chain joins TRBV4-1 and TRBJ1-2; a possible D gene is TRBD1 (6 bases). Germline-derived CDR1 and CDR2 are MGHRA and YSYEKL. Deletions cut 1 base from V and 8 bases from J, with 11 bases between. The length of the CDR3 is 13 residues. The CDR3 DNA reads as TGCGCCAGCAGCCAAGGCAGGGGTCGGGGCTACACCTTC. It is translated as CASSQGRGRGYTF.

V gene TRBV5-1 combines with J gene TRBJ2-1; TRBD2 matches 7 bases. The CDR3 sequence is 15 residues long. From germline, CDR1 is SGHRS and CDR2 YFSETQ. Trimming cost V 4 bases and J 4 bases; bases outside gene matches: 8. As DNA, the CDR3 is TGCGCCAGCAGCGTGGGACTATCTCCTTACAATGAGCAGTTCTTC. Translating gives CASSVGLSPYNEQFF.

The chain is built from TRBV28 and TRBJ1-1; TRBD1 is a possible D gene (5 bases). In germline, CDR1 is MDHEN, CDR2 SYDVKM. The CDR3 is 13 residues long. V lost 6 bases, J lost 6 bases, and 14 bases lay in between. CDR3 in amino acids: CASRRRVVAEAFF. The DNA for the CDR3 is TGTGCCAGCAGACGCAGGGTTGTCGCTGAAGCTTTCTTT.

This clone has just a few counts. This chain uses TRBV6-5 with TRBJ1-4, with D perhaps TRBD1 (5 bases). The CDR3 runs 15 residues. CDR1 and CDR2 from the germline V gene are MNHEY and SVGAGI. V was trimmed by 0 bases and J by 0 bases, leaving 5 bases between them. Here the CDR3 DNA reads TGTGCCAGCAGTTACTCAGGGGCAACTAATGAAAAACTGTTTTTT. This encodes CASSYSGATNEKLFF.

The genes are TRBV7-8 and TRBJ1-4, with D unresolved. Germline V lookup: CDR1 SGHVS, CDR2 FQNEAQ. The ends were cut back, 5 bases at V and 8 bases at J, with 15 bases in the middle. The CDR3 extends over 14 amino acids. This CDR3 is CASSPTGNGEKLFF. The CDR3 DNA follows: TGTGCCAGCAGCCCTACGGGGAACGGCGAAAAACTGTTTTTT.

This clone was counted a few times. J is TRBJ2-3 and V is TRBV4-1, with 12 bases matching TRBD2. The V gene end was trimmed by 2 bases and the J gene end by 2 bases; junction bases not matched to a gene: 2. The CDR3 is 16 residues long. Per the germline V gene, CDR1 is MGHRA and CDR2 is YSYEKL. This CDR3 is CASSQPSGGDTDTQYF. CDR3 DNA sequence: TGCGCCAGCAGCCAACCTAGCGGGGGGGACACAGATACGCAGTATTTT.

This clone was counted once. V is TRBV2 and J is TRBJ2-3; D may be TRBD2 (5 bases). Germline V lookup: CDR1 SNHLY, CDR2 FYNNEI. CDR3 size: 11 residues. The V end lost 10 bases, the J end lost 7 bases, and 12 bases lay between the germline ends. The CDR3 DNA is TGTGCCACCTTACTAGTAAATACGCAGTATTTT. Its translation is CATLLVNTQYF. The variable domain in full, with the rest retrieved from reference TRBV2 and TRBJ2-3, is EPEVTQTPSHQVTQMGQEVILRCVPISNHLYFYWYRQILGQKVEFLVSFYNNEISEKSEIFDDQFSVERPDGSNFTLKIRSTKLEDSAMYFCATLLVNTQYFGPGTRLTVL.

This chain's CDR3 is CASSARGINQPQHF. For the CDR3, the DNA is TGTGCCAGCAGTGCGAGGGGGATAAATCAGCCCCAGCATTTT. J is TRBJ1-5 and V is TRBV6-5, with a tentative D call TRBD1 (6 bases). The CDR3 runs to 14 residues. Trimming took off 5 bases at V and 4 bases at J, with 12 bases between the two ends. Looked up from germline, CDR1 is MNHEY and CDR2 is SVGAGI.

J is TRBJ1-3 and V is TRBV7-9; 9 positions agree with TRBD1. After removal of 11 bases from V and 4 bases from J, the junction contained 9 bases not matched to a gene. The CDR3 is 14 amino acids. Germline CDR1 SEHNR, CDR2 FQNEAQ (reference sequence). CDR3 region: CAGITGGAGNTIYF. In nucleotides, the CDR3 is TGTGCCGGGATTACAGGGGGCGCGGGAAACACCATATATTTT.

This clone was detected only a few times. In DNA form, the CDR3 reads TGTGCCAGCAGCTTGGTTTCTTACAATGAGCAGTTCTTC. This encodes CASSLVSYNEQFF. This chain uses TRBV5-4 with TRBJ2-1; D is unresolved. Germline CDR1 reads SGHNT; CDR2 reads YYREEE (reference sequence). Between the trimmed V and J ends, which lost 0 bases and 4 bases, there was a span of 5 bases. This CDR3 contains 13 residues.

The CDR3 protein is CASSVAGQEQFF. DNA of the CDR3: TGTGCCAGCAGCGTCGCGGGACAGGAGCAGTTCTTC. V and J are TRBV7-9 and TRBJ2-1; perhaps TRBD1 as D (7 bases). Looked up from germline, CDR1 is SEHNR and CDR2 is FQNEAQ (reference sequence). Trimming took off 5 bases at V and 10 bases at J, with 12 bases between the two ends. This CDR3 contains 12 residues.

The gene calls are TRBV18 and TRBJ1-1; tentatively, D is TRBD1 (6 bases). The CDR3 is 14 residues long. The V end was cut by 8 bases, the J end by 1 base, with 14 bases between. Germline loops: CDR1 KGHSH, CDR2 LQKENI. The CDR3 loop reads CASVLAGANTEAFF. The CDR3 DNA follows: TGTGCCAGCGTACTTGCGGGGGCGAACACTGAAGCTTTCTTT.

The chain joins TRBV15 to TRBJ2-3; a possible D gene is TRBD1 (5 bases). The V gene's germline CDR1 is LNHNV and CDR2 YYDKDF (reference sequence). The CDR3 extends over 15 amino acids. Trimming pared 0 bases from V and 3 bases from J, leaving 10 bases between. CDR3 amino acids: CATSRDPTGTDTQYF. The CDR3 DNA reads TGTGCCACCAGCAGAGATCCCACAGGAACAGATACGCAGTATTTT.

The rearrangement links TRBV4-2 to TRBJ1-2; 8 positions agree with TRBD1. Germline loops: CDR1 LGHNA, CDR2 YNFKEQ. Losses at the gene ends were 4 bases for V and 3 bases for J; bases not matched to a gene: 13. The CDR3 spans 17 residues. For the CDR3, the DNA is TGTGCCAGCAGCCGTGACTATCAGGGGGCGCAGGACTATGGCTACACCTTC. This sequence encodes CASSRDYQGAQDYGYTF.

The chain links TRBV10-2 to TRBJ1-4; 8 positions match TRBD1. The CDR3 length is 14 residues. Per the germline V gene, CDR1 is WSHSY and CDR2 is SAAADI. The J segment lost 7 bases and the V segment lost 3 bases, leaving 4 bases of the junction unmatched. The CDR3 spells CASSEGGQAEKLFF. CDR3 in DNA: TGCGCCAGCAGTGAAGGGGGACAGGCTGAAAAACTGTTTTTT.

This chain uses TRBV19 with TRBJ1-1; 9 bases are shared with TRBD1. Germline trimming cut 3 bases from V and 3 bases from J; bases unmatched to any gene: 2. CDR3 size: 14 residues. CDR1 and CDR2 from the germline V gene are LNHDA and SQIVND (reference sequence). In DNA form, the CDR3 reads TGTGCCAGTAGTATTACAGGGGGCTACACTGAAGCTTTCTTT. Amino acids: CASSITGGYTEAFF. Based on the CDR3 plus reference TRBV19 and TRBJ1-1, the full variable domain is DGGITQSPKYLFRKEGQNVTLSCEQNLNHDAMYWYRQDPGQGLRLIYYSQIVNDFQKGDIAEGYSVSREKKESFPLTVTSAQKNPTAFYLCASSITGGYTEAFFGQGTRLTVV.

The chain links TRBV20-1 to TRBJ2-7; 7 nucleotides agree with TRBD2. CDR1 is DFQATT and CDR2 is SNEGSKA in the germline V gene (reference sequence). Losses at the gene ends were 7 bases for V and 3 bases for J; bases not matched to a gene: 3. The CDR3 loop spans 11 amino acids. CDR3 protein: CSGAGDYEQYF. CDR3 nucleotides: TGCAGTGGGGCGGGGGACTACGAGCAGTACTTC.